This is a list of T cell receptor beta chains from one sample in a study of beta chain features in type 1 diabetes. The table came from immunoSEQ multiplex PCR; TCRdb's copy has only in-frame clones and leaves some out. The table records fewer than 400,000 clones, 8% of them present only once. Sequenced input: central memory CD4+ T cells from blood. These receptors all come from a woman younger than 35 in good health. CDR3s include the opening cysteine and the closing phenylalanine or tryptophan. A D gene is named only where the DNA matches it firmly. Expanded clones are given a class, and other clones once, few, many or no size at all.

V gene: TRBV6-5; D gene: .; J gene: TRBJ1-2; clone size: few; CDR3 DNA: TGTGCCAGCACCCCAAGGGGGGGACCGCACTATGGCTACACCTTC; CDR3 protein: CASTPRGGPHYGYTF
V gene: TRBV6-5; D gene: .; J gene: TRBJ2-1; clone size: few; CDR3 DNA: TGTGCCATCAATTCTTTGGGACAAGGGGAGCAGTTCTTC; CDR3 protein: CAINSLGQGEQFF
V gene: TRBV19; D gene: .; J gene: TRBJ2-1; clone size: .; CDR3 DNA: TGTGCCAGTAGTAAAGAACTGGAGTTCTTC; CDR3 protein: CASSKELEFF
V gene: TRBV27; D gene: .; J gene: TRBJ1-5; clone size: .; CDR3 DNA: TGTGCCAGCAGTTCCGACAGCTCTCAGCCCCAGCATTTT; CDR3 protein: CASSSDSSQPQHF
V gene: TRBV15; D gene: TRBD2; J gene: TRBJ2-3; clone size: .; CDR3 DNA: TGTGCCACCAGCAGAGCGCCGGGACTAGCGGGCACAGATACGCAGTATTTT; CDR3 protein: CATSRAPGLAGTDTQYF
V gene: TRBV7-2; D gene: .; J gene: TRBJ2-3; clone size: few; CDR3 DNA: TGTGCCAGCAGCTTATCAGCAATTACAGATACGCAGTATTTT; CDR3 protein: CASSLSAITDTQYF
V gene: TRBV7-2; D gene: TRBD1; J gene: TRBJ2-7; clone size: .; CDR3 DNA: TGTGCCAGCAGCAGAGGGGACAGGAGGTACGAGCAGTACTTC; CDR3 protein: CASSRGDRRYEQYF
V gene: TRBV7-2; D gene: .; J gene: TRBJ2-7; clone size: .; CDR3 DNA: TGTGCCAGCAGCTTTTTCGTAGTTGGCGAGCAGTACTTC; CDR3 protein: CASSFFVVGEQYF
V gene: TRBV6-6; D gene: TRBD1; J gene: TRBJ2-7; clone size: .; CDR3 DNA: TGTGCCAGCAGTTACTCCGGGACAGGTGATTCCTACGAGCAGTACTTC; CDR3 protein: CASSYSGTGDSYEQYF
V gene: TRBV7-9; D gene: .; J gene: TRBJ1-1; clone size: few; CDR3 DNA: TGTGCCAGCAGCCCACACCCGACAGGGAACACTGAAGCTTTCTTT; CDR3 protein: CASSPHPTGNTEAFF
V gene: TRBV5-1; D gene: TRBD1; J gene: TRBJ2-3; clone size: few; CDR3 DNA: TGCGCCAGCAGCAAGGACAGGATCACAGATACGCAGTATTTT; CDR3 protein: CASSKDRITDTQYF
V gene: TRBV2; D gene: .; J gene: TRBJ2-5; clone size: .; CDR3 DNA: TGTGCCAGCAAGAAGCTTACAGGGACCCAAGAGACCCAGTACTTC; CDR3 protein: CASKKLTGTQETQYF
V gene: TRBV21-1; D gene: .; J gene: TRBJ1-2; clone size: many; CDR3 DNA: TGTGCCAGCGGCCGGGACACTAACTATGGCTACACCTTC; CDR3 protein: CASGRDTNYGYTF
V gene: TRBV9; D gene: .; J gene: TRBJ2-2; clone size: few; CDR3 DNA: TGTGCCAGCAGCGTAAACCCCACTTTCGGCACCGGGGAGCTGTTTTTT; CDR3 protein: CASSVNPTFGTGELFF
V gene: TRBV10-3; D gene: TRBD2; J gene: TRBJ2-2; clone size: few; CDR3 DNA: TGTGCCATCAGTGATTTTGGGGGGGACACCGGGGAGCTGTTTTTT; CDR3 protein: CAISDFGGDTGELFF
V gene: TRBV28; D gene: TRBD2; J gene: TRBJ2-1; clone size: few; CDR3 DNA: TGTGCCAGCAGTTTGGGCGGGAGGTGGCTCAATGAGCAGTTCTTC; CDR3 protein: CASSLGGRWLNEQFF
V gene: TRBV7-2; D gene: .; J gene: TRBJ2-1; clone size: .; CDR3 DNA: TGTGCCAGCAGCTTAGAGGTGGGAGTATACAATGAGCAGTTCTTC; CDR3 protein: CASSLEVGVYNEQFF
V gene: TRBV2; D gene: .; J gene: TRBJ2-1; clone size: few; CDR3 DNA: TGTGCCAGCAGTGAAGGGCGGGACAATGAGCAGTTCTTC; CDR3 protein: CASSEGRDNEQFF
V gene: TRBV7-9; D gene: .; J gene: TRBJ2-7; clone size: .; CDR3 DNA: TGTGCCAGCAGCCCACTTGGTAAGGGAACGGGCTCCTACGAGCAGTACTTC; CDR3 protein: CASSPLGKGTGSYEQYF
V gene: TRBV15; D gene: TRBD2; J gene: TRBJ2-3; clone size: few; CDR3 DNA: TGTGCCACCAGCAGCGGACTAGCGAGCACAGATACGCAGTATTTT; CDR3 protein: CATSSGLASTDTQYF
V gene: TRBV10-3; D gene: .; J gene: TRBJ1-1; clone size: few; CDR3 DNA: TGTGCCATCAGGCACGGCGACACTGAAGCTTTCTTT; CDR3 protein: CAIRHGDTEAFF
V gene: TRBV20-1; D gene: .; J gene: TRBJ2-5; clone size: .; CDR3 DNA: TGCAGTGCTAATTACCAAGAGACCCAGTACTTC; CDR3 protein: CSANYQETQYF
V gene: TRBV7-9; D gene: TRBD1; J gene: TRBJ1-1; clone size: few; CDR3 DNA: TGTGCCAGCAGCTTAGCGACGTGGGACAGGGTCACTGAAGCTTTCTTT; CDR3 protein: CASSLATWDRVTEAFF
V gene: TRBV7-7; D gene: .; J gene: TRBJ2-2; clone size: few; CDR3 DNA: TGTGCTAGCAGCTTAGATAGAGGATCCACCGGGGAGCTGTTTTTT; CDR3 protein: CASSLDRGSTGELFF
V gene: TRBV28; D gene: .; J gene: TRBJ2-4; clone size: .; CDR3 DNA: TGTGCCAGCGAGAGAGGGAACGCCAAAAACATTCAGTACTTC; CDR3 protein: CASERGNAKNIQYF
V gene: TRBV7-2; D gene: .; J gene: TRBJ2-1; clone size: few; CDR3 DNA: TGTGCCAGCAGCCTGAACCCCGGGACAAAAAACCACAATGAGCAGTTCTTC; CDR3 protein: CASSLNPGTKNHNEQFF
V gene: TRBV5-4; D gene: TRBD2; J gene: TRBJ2-1; clone size: .; CDR3 DNA: TGTGCCAGCAGCTTGGCTGCTAGCGGGAAGTACCATGAGCAGTTCTTC; CDR3 protein: CASSLAASGKYHEQFF
V gene: TRBV7-9; D gene: .; J gene: TRBJ2-1; clone size: .; CDR3 DNA: TGTGCCAGCAGCCGTAATGAGCAGTTCTTC; CDR3 protein: CASSRNEQFF
V gene: TRBV7-8; D gene: .; J gene: TRBJ1-4; clone size: few; CDR3 DNA: TGTGCCAGCAGCTTAGTAACAGGGCAAGGCGAAAAACTGTTTTTT; CDR3 protein: CASSLVTGQGEKLFF
V gene: TRBV28; D gene: .; J gene: TRBJ2-5; clone size: .; CDR3 DNA: TGTGCCAGCAGTCATCCGGAAAGCCTTAGGGAGACCCAGTACTTC; CDR3 protein: CASSHPESLRETQYF